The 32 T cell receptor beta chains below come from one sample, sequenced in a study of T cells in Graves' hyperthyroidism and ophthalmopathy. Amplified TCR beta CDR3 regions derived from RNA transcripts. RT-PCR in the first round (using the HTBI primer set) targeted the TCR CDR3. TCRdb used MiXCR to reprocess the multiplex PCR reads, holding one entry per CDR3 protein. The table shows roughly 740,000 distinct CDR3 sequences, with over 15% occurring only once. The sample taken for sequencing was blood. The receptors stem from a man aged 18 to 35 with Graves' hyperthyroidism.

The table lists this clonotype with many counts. In DNA, the CDR3 is TGTGCCAGCAGTAAGAGCGGGTATACCTACGAGCAGTACTTC. Its translation is CASSKSGYTYEQYF. The chain links TRBV28 to TRBJ2-7, with a possible D match to TRBD2 (6 bases). This CDR3 is built from 14 residues. Trimming took 5 bases from V and 2 from J, leaving 13 bases between them. Germline V CDR1 and CDR2: MDHEN, SYDVKM.

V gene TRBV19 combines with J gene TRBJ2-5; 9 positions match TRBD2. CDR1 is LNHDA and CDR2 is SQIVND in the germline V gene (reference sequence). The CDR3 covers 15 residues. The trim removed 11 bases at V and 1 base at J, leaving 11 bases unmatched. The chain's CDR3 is CAGPLRGRAQETQYF. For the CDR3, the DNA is TGTGCCGGACCGCTGCGCGGGAGGGCCCAAGAGACCCAGTACTTC.

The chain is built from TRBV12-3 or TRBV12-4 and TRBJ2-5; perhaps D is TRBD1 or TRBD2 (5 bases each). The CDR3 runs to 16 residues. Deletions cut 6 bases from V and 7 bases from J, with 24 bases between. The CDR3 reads CASRFRGEADSSTQYF. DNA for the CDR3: TGTGCCAGCAGGTTTAGGGGTGAAGCGGACTCCTCGACCCAGTACTTC.

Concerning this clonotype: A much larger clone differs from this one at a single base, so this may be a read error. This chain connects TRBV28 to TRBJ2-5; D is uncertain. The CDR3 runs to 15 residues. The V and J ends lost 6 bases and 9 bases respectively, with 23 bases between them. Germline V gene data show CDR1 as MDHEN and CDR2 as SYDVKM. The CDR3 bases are TGTGCCAGCAGCCAACCCGGCTCCGGGCCACGGGCCCAGTACTTC. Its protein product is CASSQPGSGPRAQYF.

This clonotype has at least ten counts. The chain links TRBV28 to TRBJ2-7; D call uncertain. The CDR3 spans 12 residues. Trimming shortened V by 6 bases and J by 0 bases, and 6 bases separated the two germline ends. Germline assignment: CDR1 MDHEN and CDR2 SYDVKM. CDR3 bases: TGTGCCAGCAGCCGCATCTCCTACGAGCAGTACTTC. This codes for CASSRISYEQYF.

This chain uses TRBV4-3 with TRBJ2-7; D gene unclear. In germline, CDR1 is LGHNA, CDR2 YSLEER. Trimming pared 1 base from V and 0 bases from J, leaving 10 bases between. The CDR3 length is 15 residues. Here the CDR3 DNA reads TGCGCCAGCAGCCAAGGGCAGCTCAACTCCTACGAGCAGTACTTC. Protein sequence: CASSQGQLNSYEQYF.

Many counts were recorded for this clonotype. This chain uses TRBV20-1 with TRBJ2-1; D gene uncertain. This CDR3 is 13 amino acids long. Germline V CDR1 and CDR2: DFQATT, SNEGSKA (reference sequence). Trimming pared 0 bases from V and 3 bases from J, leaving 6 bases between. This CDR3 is CSARDIVYNEQFF. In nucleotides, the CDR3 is TGCAGTGCTAGAGATATAGTCTACAATGAGCAGTTCTTC.

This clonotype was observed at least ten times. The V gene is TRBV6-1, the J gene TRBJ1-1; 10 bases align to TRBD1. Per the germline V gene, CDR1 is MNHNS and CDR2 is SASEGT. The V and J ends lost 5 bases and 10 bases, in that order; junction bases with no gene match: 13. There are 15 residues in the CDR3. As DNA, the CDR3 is TGTGCCAGCAGTCCCGCAGGCGTAGGACAGGGGGGAGCTTTCTTT. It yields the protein CASSPAGVGQGGAFF.

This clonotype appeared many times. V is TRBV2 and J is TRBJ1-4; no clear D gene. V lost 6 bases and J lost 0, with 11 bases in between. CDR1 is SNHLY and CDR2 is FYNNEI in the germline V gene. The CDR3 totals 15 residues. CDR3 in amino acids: CASRYGRATNEKLFF. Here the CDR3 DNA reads TGTGCCAGCAGATATGGTCGGGCAACTAATGAAAAACTGTTTTTT.

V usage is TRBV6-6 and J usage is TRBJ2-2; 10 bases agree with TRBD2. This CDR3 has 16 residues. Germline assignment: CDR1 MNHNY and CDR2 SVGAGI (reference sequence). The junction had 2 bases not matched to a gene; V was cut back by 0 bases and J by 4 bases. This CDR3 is CASSYSRTSGTGELFF. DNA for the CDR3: TGTGCCAGCAGTTACTCCAGGACTAGCGGCACCGGGGAGCTGTTTTTT.

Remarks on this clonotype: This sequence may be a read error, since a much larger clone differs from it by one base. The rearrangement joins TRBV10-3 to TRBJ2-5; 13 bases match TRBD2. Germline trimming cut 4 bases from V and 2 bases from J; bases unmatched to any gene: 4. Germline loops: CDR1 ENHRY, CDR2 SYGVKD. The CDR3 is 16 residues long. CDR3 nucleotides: TGTGCCATCAGTGGGGGACTAGCGGGACTGCAAGAGACCCAGTACTTC. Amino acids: CAISGGLAGLQETQYF.

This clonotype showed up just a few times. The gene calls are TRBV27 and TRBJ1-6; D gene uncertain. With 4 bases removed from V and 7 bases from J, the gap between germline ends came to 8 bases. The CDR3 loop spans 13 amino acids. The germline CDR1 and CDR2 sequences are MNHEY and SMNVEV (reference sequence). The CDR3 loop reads CASSWLLNSPLHF. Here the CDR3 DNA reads TGTGCCAGCAGTTGGCTGTTAAATTCACCCCTCCACTTT.

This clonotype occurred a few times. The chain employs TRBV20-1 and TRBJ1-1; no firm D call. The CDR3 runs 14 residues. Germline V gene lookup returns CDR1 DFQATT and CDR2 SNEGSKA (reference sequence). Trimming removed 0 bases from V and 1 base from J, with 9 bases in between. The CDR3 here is CSARDRRANTEAFF. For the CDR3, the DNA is TGCAGTGCTAGAGATAGGAGAGCGAACACTGAAGCTTTCTTT.

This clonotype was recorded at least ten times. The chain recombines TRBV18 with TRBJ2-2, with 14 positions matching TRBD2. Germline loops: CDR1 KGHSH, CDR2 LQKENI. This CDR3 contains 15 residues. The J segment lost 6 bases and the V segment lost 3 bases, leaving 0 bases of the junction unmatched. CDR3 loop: CASSPGLAGAGELFF. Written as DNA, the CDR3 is TGTGCCAGCTCACCGGGACTAGCGGGAGCCGGGGAGCTGTTTTTT. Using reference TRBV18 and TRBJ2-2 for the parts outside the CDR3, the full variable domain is NAGVMQNPRHLVRRRGQEARLRCSPMKGHSHVYWYRQLPEEGLKFMVYLQKENIIDESGMPKERFSAEFPKEGPSILRIQQVVRGDSAAYFCASSPGLAGAGELFFGEGSRLTVL.

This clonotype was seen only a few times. The CDR3 spells CASSFLTSGRGSYNEQFF. The CDR3 DNA follows: TGTGCCAGCAGCTTCTTGACTAGCGGGAGAGGGTCCTACAATGAGCAGTTCTTC. The rearrangement uses TRBV7-9 and TRBJ2-1; TRBD2 matches 12 bases. CDR1 and CDR2 from the germline V gene are SEHNR and FQNEAQ (reference sequence). Trimming removed 3 bases from V and 1 base from J; junction bases left unmatched: 7. The CDR3 length is 18 residues.

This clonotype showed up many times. CDR3 DNA sequence: TGTGCCAGCAGCCAAGCGAGTACTCCTTATACGCAGTATTTT. Its protein product is CASSQASTPYTQYF. The V call is TRBV3-1, the J call TRBJ2-3; D remains unclear. Trimming took 1 base from V and 7 from J, leaving 12 bases between them. The CDR3 runs to 14 residues. The germline V gene has CDR1 LGHDT and CDR2 YNNKEL (reference sequence).

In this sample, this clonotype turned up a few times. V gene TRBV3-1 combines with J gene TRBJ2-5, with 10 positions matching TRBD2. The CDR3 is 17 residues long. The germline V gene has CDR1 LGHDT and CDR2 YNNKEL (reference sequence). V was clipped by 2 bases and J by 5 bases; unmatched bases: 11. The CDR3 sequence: CASSQLTSGPGGETQYF. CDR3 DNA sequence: TGTGCCAGCAGCCAACTGACTAGCGGGCCCGGGGGGGAGACCCAGTACTTC.

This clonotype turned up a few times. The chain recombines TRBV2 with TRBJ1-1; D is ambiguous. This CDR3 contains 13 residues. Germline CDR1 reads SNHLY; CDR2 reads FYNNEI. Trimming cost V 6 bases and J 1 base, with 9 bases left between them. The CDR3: CASRDGRNTEAFF. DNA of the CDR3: TGTGCCAGCAGGGATGGACGGAACACTGAAGCTTTCTTT.

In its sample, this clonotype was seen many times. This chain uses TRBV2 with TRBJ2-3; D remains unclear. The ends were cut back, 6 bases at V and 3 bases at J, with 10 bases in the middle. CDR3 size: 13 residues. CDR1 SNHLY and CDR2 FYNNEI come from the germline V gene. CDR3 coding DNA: TGTGCCAGCAGATTAAGAAGGACAGATACGCAGTATTTT. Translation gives CASRLRRTDTQYF.

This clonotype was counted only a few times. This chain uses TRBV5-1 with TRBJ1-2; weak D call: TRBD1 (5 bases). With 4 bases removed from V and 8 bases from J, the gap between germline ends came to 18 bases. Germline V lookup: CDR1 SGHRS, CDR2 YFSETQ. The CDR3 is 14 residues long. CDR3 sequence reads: CASSTDTAVGGYTF. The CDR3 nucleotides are TGCGCCAGCAGCACGGACACCGCCGTCGGAGGCTACACCTTC. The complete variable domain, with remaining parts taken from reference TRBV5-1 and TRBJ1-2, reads KAGVTQTPRYLIKTRGQQVTLSCSPISGHRSVSWYQQTPGQGLQFLFEYFSETQRNKGNFPGRFSGRQFSNSRSEMNVSTLELGDSALYLCASSTDTAVGGYTFGSGTRLTVV.

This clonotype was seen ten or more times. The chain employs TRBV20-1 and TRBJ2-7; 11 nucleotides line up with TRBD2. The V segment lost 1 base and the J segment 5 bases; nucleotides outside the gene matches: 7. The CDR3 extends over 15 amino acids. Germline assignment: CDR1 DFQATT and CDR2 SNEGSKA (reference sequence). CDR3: CSARATGTSGDEQYF. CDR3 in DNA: TGCAGTGCTAGAGCGACAGGGACTAGCGGAGACGAGCAGTACTTC.

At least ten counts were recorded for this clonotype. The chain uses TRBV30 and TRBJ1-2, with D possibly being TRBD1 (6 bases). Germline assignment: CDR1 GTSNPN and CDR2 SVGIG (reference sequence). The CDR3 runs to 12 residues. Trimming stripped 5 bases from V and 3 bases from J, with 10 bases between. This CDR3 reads CAWVRTDYGYTF. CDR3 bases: TGTGCCTGGGTTAGGACAGACTATGGCTACACCTTC. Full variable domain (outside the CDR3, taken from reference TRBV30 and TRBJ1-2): SQTIHQWPATLVQPVGSPLSLECTVEGTSNPNLYWYRQAAGRGLQLLFYSVGIGQISSEVPQNLSASRPQDRQFILSSKKLLLSDSGFYLCAWVRTDYGYTFGSGTRLTVV.

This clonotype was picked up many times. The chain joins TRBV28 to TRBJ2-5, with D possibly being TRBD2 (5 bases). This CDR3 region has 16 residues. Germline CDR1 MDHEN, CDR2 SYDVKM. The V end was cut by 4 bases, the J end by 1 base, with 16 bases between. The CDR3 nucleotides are TGTGCCAGCAGTTCCCGCGGTAGCGCACTCCAAGAGACCCAGTACTTC. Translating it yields CASSSRGSALQETQYF.

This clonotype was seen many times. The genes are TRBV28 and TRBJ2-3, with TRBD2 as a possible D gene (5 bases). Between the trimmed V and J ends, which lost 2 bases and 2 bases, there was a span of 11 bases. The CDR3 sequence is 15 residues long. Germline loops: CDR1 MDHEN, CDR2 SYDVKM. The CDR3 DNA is TGTGCCAGCAGTTTAATCACGGGAAACACAGATACGCAGTATTTT. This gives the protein CASSLITGNTDTQYF.

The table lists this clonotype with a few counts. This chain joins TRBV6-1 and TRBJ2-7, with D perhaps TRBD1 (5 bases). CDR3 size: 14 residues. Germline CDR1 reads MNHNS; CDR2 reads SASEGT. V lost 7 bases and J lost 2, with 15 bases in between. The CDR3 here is CASKQDTSTYEQYF. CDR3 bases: TGTGCCAGCAAACAGGACACATCTACCTACGAGCAGTACTTC.

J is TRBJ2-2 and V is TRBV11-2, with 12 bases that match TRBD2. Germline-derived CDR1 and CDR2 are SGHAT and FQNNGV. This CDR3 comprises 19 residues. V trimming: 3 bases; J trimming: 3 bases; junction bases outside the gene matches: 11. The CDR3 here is CASSFVRLAGVKDTGELFF. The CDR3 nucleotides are TGTGCCAGCAGCTTCGTGAGACTAGCGGGAGTAAAGGACACCGGGGAGCTGTTTTTT.

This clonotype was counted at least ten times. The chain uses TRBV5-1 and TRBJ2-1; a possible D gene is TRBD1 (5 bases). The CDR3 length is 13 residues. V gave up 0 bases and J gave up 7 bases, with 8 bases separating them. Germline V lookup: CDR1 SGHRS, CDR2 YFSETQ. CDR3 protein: CASSLGQLNEQFF. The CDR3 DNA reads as TGCGCCAGCAGCTTGGGACAGTTAAATGAGCAGTTCTTC.

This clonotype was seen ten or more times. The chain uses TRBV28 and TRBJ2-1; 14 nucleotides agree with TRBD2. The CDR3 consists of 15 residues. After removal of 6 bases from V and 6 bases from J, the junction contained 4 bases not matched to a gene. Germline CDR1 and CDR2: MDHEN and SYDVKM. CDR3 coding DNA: TGTGCCAGCAGCAAGACTAGCGGGAGGGTCAATGAGCAGTTCTTC. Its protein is CASSKTSGRVNEQFF.

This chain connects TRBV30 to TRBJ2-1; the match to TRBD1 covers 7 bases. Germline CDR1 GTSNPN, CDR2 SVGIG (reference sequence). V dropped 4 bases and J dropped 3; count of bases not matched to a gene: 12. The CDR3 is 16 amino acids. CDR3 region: CAWIGKQGLDYNEQFF. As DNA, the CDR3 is TGTGCCTGGATCGGTAAACAGGGGCTCGACTACAATGAGCAGTTCTTC.

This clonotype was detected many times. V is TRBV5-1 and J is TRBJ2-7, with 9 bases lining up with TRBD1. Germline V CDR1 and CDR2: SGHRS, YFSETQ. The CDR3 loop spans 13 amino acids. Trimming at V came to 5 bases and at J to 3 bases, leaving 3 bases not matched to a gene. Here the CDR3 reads CASRKDRGYEQYF. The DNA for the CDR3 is TGCGCCAGCAGGAAGGACAGGGGCTACGAGCAGTACTTC.

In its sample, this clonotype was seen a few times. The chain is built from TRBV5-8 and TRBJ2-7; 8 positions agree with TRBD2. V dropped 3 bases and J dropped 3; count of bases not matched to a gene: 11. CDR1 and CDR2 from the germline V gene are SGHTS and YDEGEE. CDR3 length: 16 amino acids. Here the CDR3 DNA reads TGTGCCAGCAGCTCCTCTAGCGGGCGGGCCCACTACGAGCAGTACTTC. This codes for CASSSSSGRAHYEQYF.

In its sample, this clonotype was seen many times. The DNA for the CDR3 is TGTGCCAGCAGCCCTCACTCCGAAGTCTACGAGCAGTACTTC. Translation: CASSPHSEVYEQYF. The chain combines TRBV12-3 or TRBV12-4 with TRBJ2-7; D uncertain. The CDR3 has 14 residues. The germline V and J ends were trimmed by 6 bases and 3 bases, with 15 bases remaining between them.